This T cell receptor beta chain was captured in a study of shared clonotypes between healthy human individuals. CD4+ cells underwent separation, giving CD45RA+ naive and CD45RA-negative memory subsets. Sequencing was performed with immunoSEQ multiplex PCR; in TCRdb, only in-frame clones are kept and a portion is missing. The sample lists approximately 980,000 clones; approximately 76% were seen once. Germline V lookup: CDR1 MNHNS, CDR2 SASEGT. This CDR3 is built from 12 residues. Trimming left V 6 bases short and J 6 bases short, with 12 bases between. This clone was recorded a few times. The receptor's source is a man younger than 35 in good health. The chain carries TRBV6-1 and TRBJ2-7, with a tentative D call TRBD1 (5 bases). Source material: memory CD4+ T cells sorted from blood. Subset in this sample: CD45RA-negative fraction. Written as DNA, the CDR3 is TGTGCCAGCAGGGACAATCTTCGCGAGCAGTACTTC. Translated, it gives CASRDNLREQYF.